The 21 T cell receptor beta chains in this list originate from one sample, sequenced in a study of cytomegalovirus exposure and HLA in healthy donors. The PCR had 60 Vbeta and 13 Jbeta primers. TCRdb keeps only in-frame clones here, not all; method: immunoSEQ multiplex PCR. The repertoire includes approximately 79,000 clones, over 70% of them detected once, and approximately 2% sits in the top ten. The sequencing sample was made of PBMCs. Receptors originate from a boy younger than 18 in good health and CMV-seronegative.

This clone turned up a few times. The rearrangement joins TRBV15 to TRBJ2-6; TRBD1 is a possible D gene (6 bases). The CDR3 contains 16 residues. V gave up 4 bases and J gave up 4 bases, with 14 bases separating them. CDR1 and CDR2 from the germline V gene are LNHNV and YYDKDF (reference sequence). The CDR3 protein is CATSTYRVGGANVLTF. In DNA, the CDR3 is TGTGCCACCAGCACCTACAGGGTTGGCGGGGCCAACGTCCTGACTTTC.

V and J are TRBV9 and TRBJ2-7, with D possibly TRBD2 on 6 matching bases. Germline assignment: CDR1 SGDLS and CDR2 YYNGEE. The CDR3 contains 14 residues. Deletions cut 4 bases from V and 3 bases from J, with 14 bases between. CDR3 bases: TGTGCCAGCAGCCCATTTCGGGAGAGCTACGAGCAGTACTTC. It codes for CASSPFRESYEQYF.

The CDR3 protein is CAWSWVRAAEAFF. CDR3 in DNA: TGTGCCTGGAGTTGGGTCCGAGCGGCTGAAGCTTTCTTT. The J gene is TRBJ1-1, the V gene TRBV30; D unresolved. There are 13 residues in the CDR3. V dropped 2 bases and J dropped 6 bases, with 13 bases sitting between them. The germline CDR1 and CDR2 sequences are GTSNPN and SVGIG (reference sequence).

The gene calls are TRBV30 and TRBJ2-6, with TRBD1 matching over 10 bases. This CDR3 spans 18 amino acids. With V trimmed by 2 bases and J by 1 base, 8 bases remained unmatched. Germline V lookup: CDR1 GTSNPN, CDR2 SVGIG (reference sequence). CDR3 nucleotide sequence: TGTGCCTGGAGTCCCTGGGGGACAGGGGAGTCTGGGGCCAACGTCCTGACTTTC. Protein product: CAWSPWGTGESGANVLTF.

This chain uses TRBV30 with TRBJ2-1; a possible D gene is TRBD1 (6 bases). The CDR3 sequence is 15 residues long. CDR1 is GTSNPN, CDR2 SVGIG, per germline (reference sequence). Trimming stripped 0 bases from V and 0 bases from J, with 9 bases between. CDR3 nucleotide sequence: TGTGCCTGGAGTGTGGACAGCAGCTCCTACAATGAGCAGTTCTTC. The encoded protein is CAWSVDSSSYNEQFF.

This clone was counted a single time. The chain carries TRBV19 and TRBJ1-2; 7 bases fit TRBD1. J gave up 6 bases and V 4 bases, and 11 bases lay outside the gene matches. The CDR3 sequence is 15 residues long. Germline V gives CDR1 LNHDA, CDR2 SQIVND (reference sequence). The CDR3 protein is CASSTSLGQFDGYTF. The CDR3 DNA follows: TGTGCCAGTAGTACCTCCCTGGGACAGTTCGATGGCTACACCTTC.

The chain couples TRBV28 to TRBJ1-3, with 7 bases matching TRBD1. The CDR3 runs to 14 residues. Losses at the gene ends were 7 bases for V and 4 bases for J; bases not matched to a gene: 7. From germline, CDR1 is MDHEN and CDR2 SYDVKM. Here the CDR3 reads CASISGTVGNTIYF. In DNA form, the CDR3 reads TGTGCCAGCATATCCGGGACAGTGGGAAACACCATATATTTT.

The V call is TRBV28, the J call TRBJ2-7, with 7 bases that match TRBD1. Germline V gives CDR1 MDHEN, CDR2 SYDVKM. With 6 bases clipped from V and 5 bases from J, the junction kept 10 bases outside the gene matches. The CDR3 runs to 14 residues. CDR3 nucleotide sequence: TGTGCCAGCAGGCAAGGACAGGTTCGAAACGAGCAGTACTTC. Amino acid sequence: CASRQGQVRNEQYF.

In nucleotides, the CDR3 is TGTGCCAGCAGCCCCCCTACTAGCGGGAGAGGGAGGGAGCAGTTCTTC. Protein product: CASSPPTSGRGREQFF. The rearrangement joins TRBV5-4 to TRBJ2-1; 11 nucleotides line up with TRBD2. The V gene end was trimmed by 4 bases and the J gene end by 10 bases; junction bases not matched to a gene: 13. Germline V gene sequence: CDR1 SGHNT, CDR2 YYREEE (reference sequence). This CDR3 contains 16 residues.

The chain uses TRBV30 and TRBJ1-1, with D unclear. With 1 base removed from V and 2 bases from J, the gap between germline ends came to 11 bases. The germline CDR1 and CDR2 sequences are GTSNPN and SVGIG (reference sequence). CDR3 length: 14 amino acids. The chain's CDR3 is CAWSDWGDNTEAFF. The CDR3 DNA reads TGTGCCTGGAGTGACTGGGGAGATAACACTGAAGCTTTCTTT.

The chain employs TRBV28 and TRBJ1-2; D is uncertain. Germline CDR1 MDHEN, CDR2 SYDVKM. The CDR3 is 12 residues long. V dropped 2 bases and J dropped 6 bases, with 7 bases sitting between them. CDR3 residues: CASSLKADGYTF. The CDR3 DNA is TGTGCCAGCAGTTTAAAAGCTGATGGCTACACCTTC.

The chain carries TRBV29-1 and TRBJ1-1, with D perhaps TRBD1 (6 bases). The CDR3 runs 18 residues. The germline CDR1 and CDR2 sequences are SQVTM and ANQGSEA. Between the trimmed V and J ends, which lost 4 bases and 0 bases, there was a span of 24 bases. As DNA, the CDR3 is TGCAGCGTTGGGAAGGAGGACAGACTCGTTTACATGAACACTGAAGCTTTCTTT. Protein product: CSVGKEDRLVYMNTEAFF.

This sequence joins TRBV5-4 and TRBJ2-5; D unclear. Germline loops: CDR1 SGHNT, CDR2 YYREEE (reference sequence). The CDR3 spans 11 residues. The germline V and J ends were trimmed by 4 bases and 5 bases, with 6 bases remaining between them. The DNA of the CDR3 is TGTGCCAGCAGCGGTCGGGAGACCCAGTACTTC. Translation gives CASSGRETQYF.

The rearrangement joins TRBV19 to TRBJ1-2; a possible D gene is TRBD1 (6 bases). Germline V gene data show CDR1 as LNHDA and CDR2 as SQIVND (reference sequence). The CDR3 covers 11 residues. V was cut by 6 bases and J by 8 bases, with 10 bases left in between. The CDR3 spells CASSTGSGYTF. The DNA for the CDR3 is TGTGCCAGTAGCACAGGGTCGGGCTACACCTTC.

J is TRBJ1-1 and V is TRBV15, with D unresolved. Germline CDR1 reads LNHNV; CDR2 reads YYDKDF (reference sequence). The CDR3 contains 15 residues. The germline V and J ends were trimmed by 2 bases and 5 bases, with 15 bases remaining between them. The CDR3 sequence: CATSRPGVGGTEAFF. In nucleotides, the CDR3 is TGTGCCACCAGCAGACCTGGAGTGGGTGGGACTGAAGCTTTCTTT.

The V gene is TRBV6-1, the J gene TRBJ1-1; D unclear. Trimming removed 7 bases from V and 6 bases from J, with 6 bases in between. Germline V gives CDR1 MNHNS, CDR2 SASEGT. The CDR3 has 10 amino acids. The CDR3 nucleotides read TGTGCCAGCACTAGAGCTGAAGCTTTCTTT. This sequence encodes CASTRAEAFF.

CDR3 DNA sequence: TGCGCCAGCAGTCCTGGACAGGGGCTGACCGGGGAGCTGTTTTTT. Translation: CASSPGQGLTGELFF. The V and J genes are TRBV10-2 and TRBJ2-2; 9 bases are shared with TRBD1. The length of the CDR3 is 15 residues. Unmatched junction bases numbered 6, after V lost 5 bases and J lost 5 bases. Germline V CDR1 and CDR2: WSHSY, SAAADI.

V usage is TRBV6-6 and J usage is TRBJ2-5; unclear D gene. CDR3 length: 15 amino acids. Germline assignment: CDR1 MNHNY and CDR2 SVGAGI (reference sequence). Trimming removed 2 bases from V and 4 bases from J, with 14 bases in between. The CDR3 region has the DNA TGTGCCAGCAGTTACAGTTCTGGCAGCGCAGAGACCCAGTACTTC. Translated, it gives CASSYSSGSAETQYF.

The chain combines TRBV9 with TRBJ1-2, with TRBD1 matching 7 bases. CDR3 length: 12 amino acids. J gave up 7 bases and V 4 bases, and 4 bases lay outside the gene matches. Germline V lookup: CDR1 SGDLS, CDR2 YYNGEE. Written as DNA, the CDR3 is TGTGCCAGCAGCACCTGGGACAGTGGCTACACCTTC. Its protein product is CASSTWDSGYTF.

The rearrangement joins TRBV11-2 to TRBJ1-4; 7 bases agree with TRBD1. Trimming removed 6 bases from V and 4 bases from J; junction bases left unmatched: 8. This CDR3 has 15 amino acids. Germline loops: CDR1 SGHAT, CDR2 FQNNGV. CDR3 nucleotide sequence: TGTGCCAGCAGTCTCGGACAGGCGAGTAATGAAAAACTGTTTTTT. Amino acid sequence: CASSLGQASNEKLFF.

The V and J genes are TRBV5-1 and TRBJ2-2; possibly TRBD2 for D (7 bases). Germline assignment: CDR1 SGHRS and CDR2 YFSETQ. V was trimmed by 0 bases and J by 3 bases, leaving 12 bases between them. This CDR3 contains 16 residues. CDR3 bases: TGCGCCAGCAGCTTGGTAGGGGGGGCCGACACCGGGGAGCTGTTTTTT. Protein product: CASSLVGGADTGELFF.